The rows below give T cell receptor beta chains drawn from one sample of a study of blood T cells in healthy people across ages. From the 5' RACE reads, TCRdb called clonotypes with MiXCR, one entry per CDR3 protein. The table lists 1.6 million or so distinct CDR3 sequences, 34% of them singletons. The material sequenced was blood. The receptors were gathered from a woman aged 25 to 45 in good health. Each CDR3 is given with its conserved first and last residue. D genes are given only for firm matches. Clone size, where shown, is once, few, many, or a class for clones that have expanded.

TRBD2,NA,TRBV7-9,TRBJ2-1,TGTGCCAGCAGTAGGCGGGAGGAGAGCAATGAGCAGTTCTTC,CASSRREESNEQFF
NA,few,TRBV7-2,TRBJ2-3,TGTGCCAGCACCACCCAGCTAGATACGCAGTATTTT,CASTTQLDTQYF
TRBD1,NA,TRBV4-1,TRBJ1-5,TGCGCCAGCAGCCAAGAGACAGGGGTCAATCAGCCCCAGCATTTT,CASSQETGVNQPQHF
TRBD2,once,TRBV6-1,TRBJ2-5,TGTGCCAGCAGCTCCCCCAGTTGGTATCGGGAGGAAGAGACCCAGTACTTC,CASSSPSWYREEETQYF
TRBD1,NA,TRBV11-2,TRBJ2-5,TGTGCCAGCAGCGGGTTGCAGGGGGTGAGGAAGACCCAGTACTTC,CASSGLQGVRKTQYF
TRBD2,few,TRBV7-3,TRBJ2-3,TGTGCCAGCAGCTCCACCTCGACTAGCGGGGGGGGCCCAGATACGCAGTATTTT,CASSSTSTSGGGPDTQYF
TRBD2,few,TRBV4-2,TRBJ2-7,TGTGCCAGCAGCTCCGACTTAGGAGTCGGTACTAGCGGGAGGCCCTACGAGCAGTACTTC,CASSSDLGVGTSGRPYEQYF
NA,NA,TRBV9,TRBJ1-6,TGTGCCAGCAGCTCGGGGGCGCGGAATTCACCCCTCCACTTT,CASSSGARNSPLHF
NA,few,TRBV7-9,TRBJ2-7,TGTGCCAGCACCCTTGCGGCAGAATACGAGCAGTACTTC,CASTLAAEYEQYF
TRBD1,NA,TRBV4-1,TRBJ1-6,TGCGCCAGCAGCCAACCGGGACAGAGGAGCTCACCCCTCCACTTT,CASSQPGQRSSPLHF
TRBD1,NA,TRBV27,TRBJ1-5,TGTGCCAGCGCAGGGGGAGGGCAGCCCCAGCATTTT,CASAGGGQPQHF
TRBD2,NA,TRBV5-1,TRBJ2-1,TGCGCCAGCAGCTTACTAGCGGGGGGCCAGGGCTCCTACAATGAGCAGTTCTTC,CASSLLAGGQGSYNEQFF
TRBD2,NA,TRBV7-2,TRBJ2-3,TGTACCAGCAGCTTGAGGGGGTCTAGCGGGGTTGTTACGCAGTATTTT,CTSSLRGSSGVVTQYF